The rows below give T cell receptor beta chains drawn from one sample of a study of blood T cell repertoires in COVID-19. Some clones are missing from TCRdb's copy, which holds only in-frame ones; the method was immunoSEQ multiplex PCR. Of more than 400,000 clones listed, about 90% are singletons. The specimen sequenced was PBMCs or T cells enriched from blood (not recorded which). The receptor source for this set is a woman aged 18-29 years who had recovered from COVID-19. CDR3s include the opening cysteine and the closing phenylalanine or tryptophan. The D gene is left open where the match is weak. Some rows have no size entry. The others give once, few or many, or a class for an expanded clone.

J gene: TRBJ1-4
clone size: once
V gene: TRBV28
D gene: -
CDR3 DNA: TGTGCCAGCAGTTTACGAGGAGGTGATGAAAAACTGTTTTTT
CDR3 protein: CASSLRGGDEKLFF

J gene: TRBJ2-3
clone size: -
V gene: TRBV7-8
D gene: -
CDR3 DNA: TGTGCCAGCACTCCAGCGGTTATAAGCACAGATACGCAGTATTTT
CDR3 protein: CASTPAVISTDTQYF

J gene: TRBJ2-7
clone size: -
V gene: TRBV7-9
D gene: -
CDR3 DNA: TGTGCCAGCATCCAGGGGGGTAACGAGCAGTACTTC
CDR3 protein: CASIQGGNEQYF

J gene: TRBJ1-6
clone size: -
V gene: TRBV5-1
D gene: -
CDR3 DNA: TGCGCCAGCAGTCCCCTGACAGGAGGTAATTCACCCCTCCACTTT
CDR3 protein: CASSPLTGGNSPLHF

J gene: TRBJ1-1
clone size: -
V gene: TRBV21-1
D gene: -
CDR3 DNA: TGTGCCAGCAGCAAACCCGGGATCCCTGAAGCTTTCTTT
CDR3 protein: CASSKPGIPEAFF

J gene: TRBJ1-2
clone size: -
V gene: TRBV29-1
D gene: -
CDR3 DNA: TGCAGCGTTGTCGATCCAGGGGCTTATGGCTACACCTTC
CDR3 protein: CSVVDPGAYGYTF

J gene: TRBJ2-3
clone size: -
V gene: TRBV18
D gene: -
CDR3 DNA: TGTGCCAGCTCACCACGGGTGGCAGGAGGAGATACGCAGTATTTT
CDR3 protein: CASSPRVAGGDTQYF

J gene: TRBJ1-5
clone size: -
V gene: TRBV7-6
D gene: -
CDR3 DNA: TGTGCCAGCAGCTTAGCGGAGGGAAGCAATCAGCCCCAGCATTTT
CDR3 protein: CASSLAEGSNQPQHF

J gene: TRBJ2-1
clone size: -
V gene: TRBV4-2
D gene: -
CDR3 DNA: TGTGCCAGCAGCCAAGTAGGCGGGGCCTATAATGAGCAGTTCTTC
CDR3 protein: CASSQVGGAYNEQFF

J gene: TRBJ2-1
clone size: -
V gene: TRBV7-9
D gene: TRBD1
CDR3 DNA: TGTGCCAGCAGCTTAGTAATAGGGGGCGATAACAATGAGCAGTTCTTC
CDR3 protein: CASSLVIGGDNNEQFF

J gene: TRBJ1-3
clone size: -
V gene: TRBV5-6
D gene: -
CDR3 DNA: TGTGCCAGCAACGGGGTCTCGGAAGGGAACACCATATATTTT
CDR3 protein: CASNGVSEGNTIYF

J gene: TRBJ2-1
clone size: -
V gene: TRBV6-5
D gene: TRBD2
CDR3 DNA: TGTGCCAGCAGTCGACTAGCGGGGGTCTTCAATGAGCAGTTCTTC
CDR3 protein: CASSRLAGVFNEQFF

J gene: TRBJ2-3
clone size: -
V gene: TRBV5-1
D gene: TRBD2
CDR3 DNA: TGCGCCAGCAGCTCGGGGGGGACAGATACGCAGTATTTT
CDR3 protein: CASSSGGTDTQYF

J gene: TRBJ2-7
clone size: -
V gene: TRBV11-2
D gene: TRBD1
CDR3 DNA: TGTGCCAGCAGCCCCCTTACAGGGGAGAAGCCCTTC
CDR3 protein: CASSPLTGEKPF

J gene: TRBJ2-7
clone size: -
V gene: TRBV10-3
D gene: TRBD1
CDR3 DNA: TGTGCCACCCTCCGGGACAGGAGCTCCTACGAGCAGTACTTC
CDR3 protein: CATLRDRSSYEQYF

J gene: TRBJ2-7
clone size: few
V gene: TRBV13
D gene: -
CDR3 DNA: TGTGCCAGCAGCTTACGAGCCTCATACTACGAGCAGTACTTC
CDR3 protein: CASSLRASYYEQYF

J gene: TRBJ2-3
clone size: -
V gene: TRBV5-1
D gene: -
CDR3 DNA: TGCGCCAGCAGCTTGTCAGCGCCCTCAAATACGCAGTATTTT
CDR3 protein: CASSLSAPSNTQYF

J gene: TRBJ2-5
clone size: -
V gene: TRBV7-2
D gene: TRBD2
CDR3 DNA: TGTGCCAGCAGCTTAGCGCTGGGCGGGGGGGACAGAGAGACCCAGTACTTC
CDR3 protein: CASSLALGGGDRETQYF

J gene: TRBJ1-2
clone size: -
V gene: TRBV5-1
D gene: -
CDR3 DNA: TGCGCCAGCAGCTTGCAGGGGCAATCTAACTATGGCTACACCTTC
CDR3 protein: CASSLQGQSNYGYTF

J gene: TRBJ2-6
clone size: -
V gene: TRBV29-1
D gene: TRBD1
CDR3 DNA: TGCAGCGTTACTACGGAGGTTAACAGGGGAGCCAACGTCCTGACTTTC
CDR3 protein: CSVTTEVNRGANVLTF

J gene: TRBJ1-2
clone size: -
V gene: TRBV7-9
D gene: TRBD1
CDR3 DNA: TGTGCCAGCAGCTCCGTCGGGACAGGGGGCGCCTATGGCTACACCTTC
CDR3 protein: CASSSVGTGGAYGYTF

J gene: TRBJ1-3
clone size: -
V gene: TRBV2
D gene: -
CDR3 DNA: TGTGCCAGCAGTCCAAATGGGGCAGGGGAAGACACCATATATTTT
CDR3 protein: CASSPNGAGEDTIYF

J gene: TRBJ2-3
clone size: -
V gene: TRBV19
D gene: -
CDR3 DNA: TGTGCCAGTAGTATCCCTAGCGCTGAACTCCGAATTACAGATACGCAGTATTTT
CDR3 protein: CASSIPSAELRITDTQYF

J gene: TRBJ2-1
clone size: -
V gene: TRBV9
D gene: -
CDR3 DNA: TGTGCCAGCAGTCCCGGGGGGCTAGCCATTGATGAGCAGTTCTTC
CDR3 protein: CASSPGGLAIDEQFF

J gene: TRBJ2-7
clone size: -
V gene: TRBV5-6
D gene: TRBD1
CDR3 DNA: TGTGCCAGCAGGGGGACAGTCTCCTACGAGCAGTACTTC
CDR3 protein: CASRGTVSYEQYF

J gene: TRBJ1-6
clone size: -
V gene: TRBV5-4
D gene: TRBD1
CDR3 DNA: TGTGCCAGCAGCTTTGGACAGGGAAATTCACCCCTCCACTTT
CDR3 protein: CASSFGQGNSPLHF

J gene: TRBJ2-5
clone size: -
V gene: TRBV7-2
D gene: TRBD1
CDR3 DNA: TGTGCCAGCAGCCCTACAGGGGGCTCCCATCAAGAGACCCAGTACTTC
CDR3 protein: CASSPTGGSHQETQYF

J gene: TRBJ2-3
clone size: -
V gene: TRBV23-1
D gene: -
CDR3 DNA: TGCGCCAGCAGCCGCAGGGATACGCAGTATTTT
CDR3 protein: CASSRRDTQYF

J gene: TRBJ2-5
clone size: -
V gene: TRBV11-2
D gene: TRBD2
CDR3 DNA: TGTGCCAGCAGCGGACTAGCGGGGGGGGAGACCCAGTACTTC
CDR3 protein: CASSGLAGGETQYF

J gene: TRBJ1-6
clone size: few
V gene: TRBV7-9
D gene: -
CDR3 DNA: TGTGCCACCGGGCGGGGGGTAAATTCACCCCTCCACTTT
CDR3 protein: CATGRGVNSPLHF

J gene: TRBJ2-2
clone size: -
V gene: TRBV29-1
D gene: -
CDR3 DNA: TGCAGCGTTAGGGAGACCGGGGAGCTGTTTTTT
CDR3 protein: CSVRETGELFF

J gene: TRBJ2-7
clone size: -
V gene: TRBV5-4
D gene: -
CDR3 DNA: TGTGCCAGCAGCCCGGCCGGGGGGCAAGGTTTCAACGAGCAGTACTTC
CDR3 protein: CASSPAGGQGFNEQYF

J gene: TRBJ2-6
clone size: -
V gene: TRBV30
D gene: -
CDR3 DNA: TGTGCCCATGGGAGGAGGACCGGGGCCAACGTCCTGACTTTC
CDR3 protein: CAHGRRTGANVLTF

J gene: TRBJ1-1
clone size: -
V gene: TRBV3-1/TRBV3-2
D gene: -
CDR3 DNA: TGTGCCAGCACCCCCGAGGGCCCGAACACTGAAGCTTTCTTT
CDR3 protein: CASTPEGPNTEAFF

J gene: TRBJ1-5
clone size: -
V gene: TRBV19
D gene: -
CDR3 DNA: TGTGCCAGTATCCCCTTGGGGGGAGGGGAAGCTCAGCCCCAGCATTTT
CDR3 protein: CASIPLGGGEAQPQHF

J gene: TRBJ1-2
clone size: -
V gene: TRBV6-5
D gene: TRBD1
CDR3 DNA: TGTGCCAGCGTTGCCTCACAGGGGTTAAAAGGATACACCTTC
CDR3 protein: CASVASQGLKGYTF

J gene: TRBJ2-3
clone size: -
V gene: TRBV3-1/TRBV3-2
D gene: TRBD2
CDR3 DNA: TGTGCCAGCAGCCAAGGACTAGCGGGGGGGACAGATACGCAGTATTTT
CDR3 protein: CASSQGLAGGTDTQYF

J gene: TRBJ2-5
clone size: -
V gene: TRBV30
D gene: -
CDR3 DNA: TGTGCCTGGAGTGTCGACTATACGGAGACCCAGTACTTC
CDR3 protein: CAWSVDYTETQYF

J gene: TRBJ2-1
clone size: -
V gene: TRBV5-1
D gene: TRBD2
CDR3 DNA: TGCGCCAGCAGCCTAGCGGACCGGGATGAGCAGTTCTTC
CDR3 protein: CASSLADRDEQFF

J gene: TRBJ1-2
clone size: -
V gene: TRBV7-9
D gene: TRBD1
CDR3 DNA: TGTGCCAGCAGCAGGACAGGGGGCGGCTATGGCTACACCTTC
CDR3 protein: CASSRTGGGYGYTF

J gene: TRBJ2-5
clone size: once
V gene: TRBV5-8
D gene: -
CDR3 DNA: TGTGCCAGCATCTCACTTGTGGAGACCCAGTACTTC
CDR3 protein: CASISLVETQYF

J gene: TRBJ2-7
clone size: once
V gene: TRBV7-2
D gene: TRBD2
CDR3 DNA: TGTGCCAGCAGCTCTGGGAGGGACGGGTCCTACGAGCAGTACTTC
CDR3 protein: CASSSGRDGSYEQYF

J gene: TRBJ1-4
clone size: -
V gene: TRBV5-1
D gene: -
CDR3 DNA: TGCGCCAGCAGCCCGGGGGGGACTAATGAAAAACTGTTTTTT
CDR3 protein: CASSPGGTNEKLFF

J gene: TRBJ2-2
clone size: -
V gene: TRBV7-9
D gene: TRBD1
CDR3 DNA: TGTGCCAGCAGCGTAGTCGCGGACAGGGGGCCTCCGAACACCGGGGAGCTGTTTTTT
CDR3 protein: CASSVVADRGPPNTGELFF

J gene: TRBJ1-3
clone size: -
V gene: TRBV7-2
D gene: TRBD1
CDR3 DNA: TGTGCCAGCAGCCCGGACAGGGGGCCTGGAAACACCATATATTTT
CDR3 protein: CASSPDRGPGNTIYF

J gene: TRBJ2-1
clone size: -
V gene: TRBV7-8
D gene: -
CDR3 DNA: TGTGCCAGCAGCTTCGTACGGACAGTCGCAAATGAGCAGTTCTTC
CDR3 protein: CASSFVRTVANEQFF

J gene: TRBJ2-3
clone size: -
V gene: TRBV30
D gene: TRBD2
CDR3 DNA: TGTGCCTGGAGTTTTCCCGCGGGGGGGCGGGGCACAGATACGCAGTATTTT
CDR3 protein: CAWSFPAGGRGTDTQYF

J gene: TRBJ1-3
clone size: -
V gene: TRBV19
D gene: -
CDR3 DNA: TGTGCCAGTAACCGCGCTGACTCTGGAAACACCATATATTTT
CDR3 protein: CASNRADSGNTIYF

J gene: TRBJ1-1
clone size: -
V gene: TRBV19
D gene: -
CDR3 DNA: TGTGCCAGTGGCGCCGGAAGGGGCACTGAAGCTTTCTTT
CDR3 protein: CASGAGRGTEAFF

J gene: TRBJ2-2
clone size: -
V gene: TRBV3-1/TRBV3-2
D gene: TRBD1
CDR3 DNA: TGTGCCAGCAGCGAGGGGACAGTCCGGCTGTTTTTT
CDR3 protein: CASSEGTVRLFF